The source of this TCR beta chain is a study of CD4 T cells in relation to SARS-CoV-2 and coronaviruses. CDR1 is LGHDT, CDR2 YNNKEL, per germline (reference sequence). V was shortened by 4 bases and J by 0 bases, with 16 bases between the two germline ends. The CDR3 sequence is 18 residues long. Produced via immunoSEQ multiplex PCR; TCRdb's table is partial and in-frame only. Here the sample spans just under 20,000 clones, approximately 70% being singletons. This clone was detected once. Its specificity is not known. The unexposed donors gave CD4+ T cells in about 2010-2019, prior to COVID-19. The cells were cultured for 9 to 11 days before CD4+ T cells were isolated.

The specimen was CD4+ T cells from PBMCs, cultured in vitro. The chain has TRBV3-1 (or the pseudogene TRBV3-2) and TRBJ2-6; D is unclear. The origin of this receptor is a human donor in good health. This CDR3 is CASSLLSSWSSGANVLTF. CDR3 nucleotide sequence: TGTGCCAGCAGCCTATTAAGCTCATGGAGCTCTGGGGCCAACGTCCTGACTTTC.